This passage covers 22 T cell receptor beta chains from one sample sequenced in a study of T-cell memory formation after mild COVID-19. One entry per CDR3 protein, called by TCRdb with MiXCR from the 5' RACE reads. The table has 200,000 to 250,000 distinct CDR3 sequences, approximately 9% seen once. Sequencing input: PBMCs or a T cell subset sorted from them (not recorded which). The receptors here all came from a man younger than 35 who had mild COVID-19 (a few samples of this study predate the infection). Cell type and time point are not known.

The J gene is TRBJ1-6, the V gene TRBV6-5; a possible D gene is TRBD1 (5 bases). Germline V gives CDR1 MNHEY, CDR2 SVGAGI. This CDR3 has 14 residues. Trimming shortened V by 7 bases and J by 8 bases, and 15 bases separated the two germline ends. The CDR3 sequence is CASNTGAGDSPLHF. Here the CDR3 DNA reads TGTGCCAGCAATACTGGGGCGGGGGATTCACCCCTCCACTTT.

The rearrangement links TRBV5-6 to TRBJ2-7; D is perhaps TRBD1 or TRBD2 (5 bases each). V was shortened by 4 bases and J by 1 base, with 24 bases between the two germline ends. The CDR3 has 18 residues. Germline CDR1 reads SGHDT; CDR2 reads YYEEEE. CDR3 sequence reads: CASSPSGTPRRLSYEQYV. The CDR3 DNA reads as TGTGCCAGCAGCCCGAGTGGGACCCCCCGAAGGTTGTCCTACGAGCAGTACGTC.

V is TRBV4-2 and J is TRBJ2-5; the match to TRBD1 covers 9 bases. The CDR3 is 16 residues long. Per germline, CDR1 LGHNA and CDR2 YNFKEQ. The V and J ends lost 4 bases and 5 bases, in that order; junction bases with no gene match: 11. The chain's CDR3 is CASSPPWGQGPETQYF. CDR3 in DNA: TGTGCCAGCAGCCCGCCGTGGGGACAGGGCCCCGAGACCCAGTACTTC.

This clonotype was counted ten times or more. This chain links TRBV5-1 with TRBJ2-5; the D gene is possibly TRBD1 (6 bases). Trimming stripped 0 bases from V and 9 bases from J, with 15 bases between. Germline V gene data show CDR1 as SGHRS and CDR2 as YFSETQ. This CDR3 region has 14 residues. CDR3 sequence reads: CASSLETPQGAQYF. In DNA, the CDR3 is TGCGCCAGCAGCTTGGAGACGCCACAGGGAGCCCAGTACTTC. The full variable domain, with the rest looked up from reference TRBV5-1 and TRBJ2-5, is KAGVTQTPRYLIKTRGQQVTLSCSPISGHRSVSWYQQTPGQGLQFLFEYFSETQRNKGNFPGRFSGRQFSNSRSEMNVSTLELGDSALYLCASSLETPQGAQYFGPGTRLLVL.

This clonotype was detected ten times or more. V gene TRBV5-1 combines with J gene TRBJ2-7; 8 positions match TRBD2. Trimming at V came to 4 bases and at J to 0 bases, leaving 6 bases not matched to a gene. Germline CDR1 and CDR2: SGHRS and YFSETQ. The length of the CDR3 is 15 residues. The CDR3 sequence: CASSLLSGSSYEQYF. CDR3 coding DNA: TGCGCCAGCAGCCTGTTGAGCGGGAGCTCCTACGAGCAGTACTTC.

V gene TRBV5-5 combines with J gene TRBJ1-3, with a weak D call TRBD1 (6 bases). In germline, CDR1 is SGHKS, CDR2 YYEKEE (reference sequence). This CDR3 contains 15 residues. With 0 bases removed from V and 0 bases from J, the gap between germline ends came to 7 bases. The DNA for the CDR3 is TGTGCCAGCAGCTTGGAGGGGGTCTCTGGAAACACCATATATTTT. Its protein product is CASSLEGVSGNTIYF.

The chain recombines TRBV7-9 with TRBJ1-6; 8 positions match TRBD1. The CDR3 has 13 amino acids. Germline CDR1 is SEHNR and CDR2 is FQNEAQ (reference sequence). The V gene end was trimmed by 5 bases and the J gene end by 8 bases; junction bases not matched to a gene: 2. The CDR3 is CASSLTGDSPLHF. In DNA form, the CDR3 reads TGTGCCAGCAGCCTGACAGGGGATTCACCCCTCCACTTT.

This chain uses TRBV7-9 with TRBJ1-2; TRBD1 is a possible D gene (6 bases). This CDR3 is built from 14 residues. The germline gives CDR1 SEHNR, CDR2 FQNEAQ (reference sequence). Trimming removed 6 bases at V and 2 bases at J, with 13 bases between. The CDR3: CASRQRTGNYGYTF. CDR3 sequence (DNA): TGTGCCAGCAGACAGCGAACAGGGAACTATGGCTACACCTTC.

This chain uses TRBV12-3 or TRBV12-4 with TRBJ1-2; the D is unclear. V gave up 5 bases and J gave up 5 bases, with 6 bases separating them. The CDR3 length is 11 residues. In nucleotides, the CDR3 is TGTGCCAGCAGTCTCCGGTATGGCTACACCTTC. Translated, it gives CASSLRYGYTF.

This clonotype was seen more than once but under ten times. The chain is built from TRBV12-3 or TRBV12-4 and TRBJ2-7, with D possibly being TRBD1 (6 bases). V lost 1 base and J lost 5, with 12 bases in between. The CDR3 runs to 14 residues. CDR3 coding DNA: TGTGCCAGCAGTTTAGGCAGGGGTGACAACGAGCAGTACTTC. Translated: CASSLGRGDNEQYF.

This clonotype showed up many times. The chain combines TRBV5-5 with TRBJ1-2; D remains unclear. Trimming left V 2 bases short and J 5 bases short, with 7 bases between. The CDR3 consists of 12 residues. Germline CDR1 SGHKS, CDR2 YYEKEE (reference sequence). CDR3 bases: TGTGCCAGCAGCTTCGTGGGGTATGGCTACACCTTC. It translates to CASSFVGYGYTF. The whole variable domain, filled in from reference TRBV5-5 and TRBJ1-2, reads DAGVTQSPTHLIKTRGQQVTLRCSPISGHKSVSWYQQVLGQGPQFIFQYYEKEERGRGNFPDRFSARQFPNYSSELNVNALLLGDSALYLCASSFVGYGYTFGSGTRLTVV.

The table lists this clonotype with many counts. This chain links TRBV7-2 with TRBJ2-2; TRBD2 matches 7 bases. Germline V CDR1 and CDR2: SGHTA, FQGNSA. V shed 1 base and J 4 bases; nucleotides not matched to a gene: 3. CDR3 length: 15 amino acids. CDR3 sequence: CASSLGDYPTGELFF. CDR3 nucleotide sequence: TGTGCCAGCAGCTTAGGGGACTACCCCACCGGGGAGCTGTTTTTT.

The chain recombines TRBV9 with TRBJ2-3; 8 nucleotides match TRBD2. The CDR3 runs 15 residues. The germline V gene has CDR1 SGDLS and CDR2 YYNGEE. Trimming took 2 bases from V and 3 from J; bases not matched to a gene: 5. The CDR3 spells CASSVGTGGTDTQYF. As DNA, the CDR3 is TGTGCCAGCAGCGTGGGGACGGGAGGGACAGATACGCAGTATTTT.

This clonotype was found a few times. The chain employs TRBV6-5 and TRBJ2-7; 7 nucleotides line up with TRBD1. V was clipped by 2 bases and J by 7 bases; unmatched bases: 5. The CDR3 is made up of 13 amino acids. CDR1 and CDR2 from the germline V gene are MNHEY and SVGAGI. The DNA of the CDR3 is TGTGCCAGCAGTTACAGGCAGGGGGAAGAGCAGTACTTC. It yields the protein CASSYRQGEEQYF.

This clonotype was seen more than once but under ten times. The chain combines TRBV20-1 with TRBJ2-5, with D perhaps TRBD1 (6 bases). CDR1 is DFQATT and CDR2 is SNEGSKA in the germline V gene (reference sequence). CDR3 size: 15 residues. The V gene lost 1 base and the J gene lost 5 bases, with 17 bases spanning the gap. The CDR3 DNA follows: TGCAGTGCTAGAGTTTTTAGGGGGAATTCGGAGACCCAGTACTTC. It yields the protein CSARVFRGNSETQYF.

At least ten counts were recorded for this clonotype. V is TRBV12-3 or TRBV12-4 and J is TRBJ2-5, with D maybe TRBD1 (5 bases). V lost 3 bases, J lost 0 bases, and 11 bases lay in between. This CDR3 contains 15 residues. CDR3 region: CASSFKGKYQETQYF. The DNA for the CDR3 is TGTGCCAGCAGTTTCAAGGGGAAGTACCAAGAGACCCAGTACTTC.

In its sample, this clonotype was seen a few times. The J gene is TRBJ2-1, the V gene TRBV4-1; 9 bases are shared with TRBD2. Germline CDR1 reads MGHRA; CDR2 reads YSYEKL. The CDR3 spans 14 residues. Trimming at V came to 3 bases and at J to 7 bases, leaving 4 bases not matched to a gene. The CDR3 DNA is TGCGCCAGCAGCCAGCTAGCGGGGCTTAATGAGCAGTTCTTC. This codes for CASSQLAGLNEQFF.

The table lists this clonotype with many counts. V and J are TRBV3-1 and TRBJ2-3; D possibly corresponds to TRBD1 (6 bases). The CDR3 runs to 16 residues. The germline V gene encodes CDR1 LGHDT and CDR2 YNNKEL (reference sequence). Trimming pared 1 base from V and 11 bases from J, leaving 22 bases between. CDR3 sequence reads: CASSQVSLRQAQGQYF. DNA for the CDR3: TGTGCCAGCAGCCAAGTTTCACTTCGACAGGCCCAGGGGCAGTATTTT.

V and J are TRBV20-1 and TRBJ2-3, with 8 bases identical to TRBD2. The CDR3 covers 13 residues. The V gene end was trimmed by 5 bases and the J gene end by 1 base; junction bases not matched to a gene: 2. Germline-derived CDR1 and CDR2 are DFQATT and SNEGSKA (reference sequence). The CDR3 DNA reads TGCAGTGCTGCAGCGGGGGGCACAGATACGCAGTATTTT. Amino acids: CSAAAGGTDTQYF.

The chain carries TRBV12-3 or TRBV12-4 and TRBJ2-1, with TRBD2 matching over 12 bases. The trim removed 6 bases at V and 2 bases at J, leaving 23 bases unmatched. CDR3 length equals 22 residues. CDR3 protein: CASSFRVVGLAGGRVPYNEQFF. In DNA, the CDR3 is TGTGCCAGCAGCTTCCGCGTAGTGGGGCTAGCGGGGGGGCGGGTGCCCTACAATGAGCAGTTCTTC.

This clonotype was seen more than once but under ten times. The V call is TRBV3-1, the J call TRBJ2-7, with D unclear. CDR1 LGHDT and CDR2 YNNKEL come from the germline V gene (reference sequence). CDR3 length: 12 residues. V lost 7 bases to trimming and J lost 0 bases, with 7 bases between them. The CDR3 coding sequence is TGTGCCAGCATGGGCGTCTCCTACGAGCAGTACGTC. Protein product: CASMGVSYEQYV.

The table lists this clonotype with a few counts. V is TRBV5-5 and J is TRBJ2-3; D is perhaps TRBD1 (6 bases). CDR3 length equals 16 residues. Germline V gene data show CDR1 as SGHKS and CDR2 as YYEKEE (reference sequence). V lost 0 bases to trimming and J lost 1 base, with 12 bases between them. Here the CDR3 reads CASSLGGTRGTDTQYF. The CDR3 nucleotides read TGTGCCAGCAGCTTGGGGGGGACACGAGGCACAGATACGCAGTATTTT.